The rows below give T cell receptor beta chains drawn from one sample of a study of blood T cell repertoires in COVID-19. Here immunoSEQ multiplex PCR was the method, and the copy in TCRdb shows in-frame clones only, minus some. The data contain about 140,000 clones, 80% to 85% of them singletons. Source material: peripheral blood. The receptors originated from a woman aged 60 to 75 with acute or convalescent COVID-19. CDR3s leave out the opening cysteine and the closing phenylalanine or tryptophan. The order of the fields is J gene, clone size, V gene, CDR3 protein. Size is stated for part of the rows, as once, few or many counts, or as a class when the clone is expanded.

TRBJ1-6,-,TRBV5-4,ASSLAQGNSPLH
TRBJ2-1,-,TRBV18,ASSPTSGPGYNEQF
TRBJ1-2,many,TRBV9,ASSVEDSRLGGYT
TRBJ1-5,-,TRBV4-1,ASSQPLEAGRGWFQPQH
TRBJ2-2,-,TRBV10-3,AISVEAITGELF
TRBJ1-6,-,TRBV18,ASSSDNLSNSPLH
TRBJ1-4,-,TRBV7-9,ASSLGDRGREEKLF
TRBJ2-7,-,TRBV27,ASSLGLAGAYEQY
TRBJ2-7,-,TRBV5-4,ASSPAGRGAYEQY
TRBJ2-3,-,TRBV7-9,ASSLPLGLANTDTQY